This T cell receptor beta chain originates from a study of control samples from healthy donors and cancer patients. Trimming took off 4 bases at V and 0 bases at J, with 12 bases between the two ends. CDR1 is LNHDA and CDR2 is SQIVND in the germline V gene (reference sequence). CDR3 length equals 16 residues. This clone turned up a few times. Sequencing was performed with immunoSEQ multiplex PCR; in TCRdb, only in-frame clones are kept and a portion is missing. The table has 150,000 to 200,000 clones, 90% to 95% seen once. This clonotype originated in a woman aged 40 to 55 in good health. V gene TRBV19 combines with J gene TRBJ1-4, with TRBD1 as a possible D gene (5 bases). Specimen: blood. The CDR3 region has the DNA TGTGCCAGTAGTAACCCCGGGGGAGCAACTAATGAAAAACTGTTTTTT. Its translation: CASSNPGGATNEKLFF.